This T cell receptor beta chain was recovered during a study of shared clonotypes between healthy human individuals. At the level of the study: A couple of women and three men aged 18 to 49 made up the donors. Per donor, three plates held CD4 naive cells, three held CD4 memory, two held CD8 naive and one held CD8 memory.

Authors' methods: ImmunoSEQ junction-only sequences lacked quality scores, so their filtering differed. Some clones are missing from TCRdb's copy, which holds only in-frame ones; the method was immunoSEQ multiplex PCR. V and J calls and clone size are as listed in that table; D and trimming were resolved from the DNA. In the table there are approximately 710,000 clones, 90% of which are singletons. This CDR3 comprises 14 residues. The V gene end was trimmed by 5 bases and the J gene end by 5 bases; junction bases not matched to a gene: 8. CDR1 and CDR2 (germline): SGHRS, YFSETQ. This chain links TRBV5-1 with TRBJ2-7; 9 positions match TRBD2. This TCR was recovered from a man aged 18 to 29 in good health. Some clones in this sample may be carry-over from other donors' samples. The material sequenced was memory CD8+ T cells from PBMCs. As for subset: CD45RO+ cells pooled with CCR7-negative TemRA cells. CDR3 sequence (DNA): TGCGCCAGCAGGTTTTTAGCGGGAGTGGACGAGCAGTACTTC. Its protein product is CASRFLAGVDEQYF.